One sample yielded the 25 T cell receptor beta chains listed below, sequenced in a study of memory CD4+ T cells and cytomegalovirus serostatus. TCRdb keeps only in-frame clones here, not all; method: immunoSEQ multiplex PCR. The table lists some 40,000 clones, less than 80% of them singletons. The sort gate was single viable CD3+CD4+CD8-CD45RO+ cells for memory CD4+ T cells. Specimen: memory CD4+ T cells from blood. The source is an adult in good health and CMV-seropositive.

The J gene is TRBJ2-3, the V gene TRBV18, with a tentative D call TRBD2 (6 bases). Germline V lookup: CDR1 KGHSH, CDR2 LQKENI. The CDR3 contains 14 residues. V was cut by 3 bases and J by 3 bases, with 10 bases left in between. CDR3 coding DNA: TGTGCCAGCTCACCGCAGGAGGGGACAGATACGCAGTATTTT. It specifies CASSPQEGTDTQYF.

This chain links TRBV11-3 with TRBJ2-1; TRBD2 matches at 10 bases. CDR1 is SGHNT, CDR2 YENEEA, per germline. This CDR3 is built from 15 residues. V lost 4 bases, J lost 4 bases, and 4 bases stayed unmatched. CDR3 residues: CASSSSGGSYNEQFF. The CDR3 DNA reads as TGTGCCAGCAGCTCTAGCGGGGGTTCTTACAATGAGCAGTTCTTC.

The rearrangement links TRBV6-1 to TRBJ2-2; 7 bases agree with TRBD1. CDR1 and CDR2 (germline): MNHNS, SASEGT. CDR3 length: 14 residues. V trimming: 7 bases; J trimming: 3 bases; junction bases outside the gene matches: 5. The CDR3 coding sequence is TGTGCCAGCAATTGGGACAGAGACACCGGGGAGCTGTTTTTT. Translating it yields CASNWDRDTGELFF.

CDR3 bases: TGCGCCAGCAGTGGCCTCGGAGGACTAGCGGGGCCGATCGCCTACAATGAGCAGTTCTTC. It codes for CASSGLGGLAGPIAYNEQFF. This sequence joins TRBV10-1 and TRBJ2-1; the match to TRBD2 covers 12 bases. This CDR3 is built from 20 residues. CDR1 WNHNN and CDR2 SYGVQD come from the germline V gene (reference sequence). With 4 bases clipped from V and 2 bases from J, the junction kept 15 bases outside the gene matches.

V and J are TRBV19 and TRBJ2-3; D not resolved. The germline V and J ends were trimmed by 4 bases and 0 bases, with 11 bases remaining between them. This CDR3 comprises 15 residues. Germline V gives CDR1 LNHDA, CDR2 SQIVND (reference sequence). The CDR3 spells CASSNGWASTDTQYF. The CDR3 DNA follows: TGTGCCAGTAGTAACGGGTGGGCTAGCACAGATACGCAGTATTTT.

This chain connects TRBV5-4 to TRBJ2-3; 13 bases agree with TRBD2. Unmatched junction bases numbered 6, after V lost 0 bases and J lost 8 bases. This CDR3 spans 16 amino acids. Germline V gene data show CDR1 as SGHNT and CDR2 as YYREEE (reference sequence). The CDR3 sequence is CASSLAGTSGVATQYF. CDR3 DNA sequence: TGTGCCAGCAGCTTGGCCGGGACTAGCGGGGTTGCTACGCAGTATTTT.

This rearrangement joins TRBV6-5 to TRBJ2-7; the D is unclear. Germline assignment: CDR1 MNHEY and CDR2 SVGAGI. This CDR3 is built from 13 residues. With 2 bases removed from V and 7 bases from J, the gap between germline ends came to 12 bases. The CDR3 loop reads CASSYRASWEQYF. The CDR3 DNA reads TGTGCCAGCAGTTACCGAGCTTCTTGGGAGCAGTACTTC.

This clone has more than one count but fewer than ten. The V gene is TRBV7-2, the J gene TRBJ2-7; 9 bases agree with TRBD2. After removal of 5 bases from V and 0 bases from J, the junction contained 5 bases not matched to a gene. The CDR3 is 15 residues long. From germline, CDR1 is SGHTA and CDR2 FQGNSA. The CDR3, as DNA: TGTGCCAGCAGCCAAATAGCGGGGGACTCCTACGAGCAGTACTTC. This translates into CASSQIAGDSYEQYF.

This clone was counted a few times. The chain uses TRBV7-6 and TRBJ1-2; 7 positions match TRBD1. Germline CDR1 reads SGHVS; CDR2 reads FNYEAQ. This CDR3 is 15 amino acids long. The junction had 5 bases not matched to a gene; V was cut back by 4 bases and J by 0 bases. The DNA of the CDR3 is TGTGCCAGCAGCTCCCAGCAGGGGGCTAACTATGGCTACACCTTC. Translation: CASSSQQGANYGYTF.

The rearrangement uses TRBV10-3 and TRBJ2-3; no clear D gene. The CDR3 sequence is 15 residues long. Per germline, CDR1 ENHRY and CDR2 SYGVKD. V lost 8 bases, J lost 1 base, and 16 bases lay in between. The CDR3 here is CAIGSGRRRTDTQYF. In DNA form, the CDR3 reads TGTGCCATCGGGTCGGGCCGTCGGCGCACAGATACGCAGTATTTT.

The CDR3 nucleotides are TGTGCCAGCAGTGAAGCCCCCGGGGGCGGGCACATTCAGTACTTC. It codes for CASSEAPGGGHIQYF. This chain links TRBV2 with TRBJ2-4, with D perhaps being TRBD1 or TRBD2 (6 bases each). The ends were cut back, 0 bases at V and 8 bases at J, with 14 bases in the middle. The CDR3 totals 15 residues. Germline CDR1 reads SNHLY; CDR2 reads FYNNEI.

The chain carries TRBV6-5 and TRBJ2-7; the D gene is possibly TRBD1 (6 bases). The germline V and J ends were trimmed by 2 bases and 2 bases, with 10 bases remaining between them. The CDR3 is 14 residues long. Germline-derived CDR1 and CDR2 are MNHEY and SVGAGI. CDR3 nucleotides: TGTGCCAGCAGTTACGGGCGACAGGCCTACGAGCAGTACTTC. Its translation: CASSYGRQAYEQYF.

V usage is TRBV2 and J usage is TRBJ1-1; possibly TRBD1 for D (5 bases). The CDR3 length is 16 residues. V was pared by 5 bases and J by 0 bases, with 16 bases between. Germline CDR1 reads SNHLY; CDR2 reads FYNNEI. The CDR3 here is CASSPLRDWMNTEAFF. For the CDR3, the DNA is TGTGCCAGCAGTCCCCTGAGGGACTGGATGAACACTGAAGCTTTCTTT.

This chain connects TRBV2 to TRBJ1-5, with D unresolved. Germline CDR1 SNHLY, CDR2 FYNNEI. This CDR3 is built from 11 residues. Trimming removed 3 bases at V and 7 bases at J, with 4 bases between. The CDR3: CASSDGQPQHF. The CDR3 bases are TGTGCCAGCAGTGACGGCCAGCCCCAGCATTTT.

The chain recombines TRBV7-2 with TRBJ2-3, with D possibly being TRBD1 or TRBD2 (6 bases each). Germline loops: CDR1 SGHTA, CDR2 FQGNSA. This CDR3 is built from 15 residues. V gave up 1 base and J gave up 2 bases, with 10 bases separating them. The CDR3 DNA reads TGTGCCAGCAGCTTAGAGGGGGGCTTCACAGATACGCAGTATTTT. Translated, it gives CASSLEGGFTDTQYF.

This clone occurred once. The rearrangement uses TRBV5-5 and TRBJ1-4; D not resolved. From germline, CDR1 is SGHKS and CDR2 YYEKEE (reference sequence). V was cut by 4 bases and J by 8 bases, with 18 bases left in between. CDR3 length equals 15 residues. The chain's CDR3 is CASSTQAGEDEKLFF. The DNA of the CDR3 is TGTGCCAGCAGCACTCAGGCCGGGGAGGACGAAAAACTGTTTTTT.

The V call is TRBV7-2, the J call TRBJ1-1; a possible D gene is TRBD1 (5 bases). V lost 1 base to trimming and J lost 1 base, with 10 bases between them. The CDR3 totals 15 residues. The V gene's germline CDR1 is SGHTA and CDR2 FQGNSA. CDR3 loop: CASSLGGVTNTEAFF. The DNA for the CDR3 is TGTGCCAGCAGCTTAGGGGGGGTTACGAACACTGAAGCTTTCTTT. Together with reference TRBV7-2 and TRBJ1-1, the CDR3 gives the full variable domain: GAGVSQSPSNKVTEKGKDVELRCDPISGHTALYWYRQSLGQGLEFLIYFQGNSAPDKSGLPSDRFSAERTGGSVSTLTIQRTQQEDSAVYLCASSLGGVTNTEAFFGQGTRLTVV.

The V call is TRBV11-2, the J call TRBJ1-6; possible D gene TRBD1, 6 bases. The CDR3 covers 14 residues. In germline, CDR1 is SGHAT, CDR2 FQNNGV. V was clipped by 6 bases and J by 9 bases, with 15 bases between them. CDR3 DNA sequence: TGTGCCAGCAGAGTTACAGGGACGGGTTCACCCCTCCACTTT. Residues: CASRVTGTGSPLHF.

This clone was recorded a few times. V gene TRBV4-1 combines with J gene TRBJ1-5; 9 bases are a match to TRBD1. This CDR3 region has 19 residues. The germline V gene has CDR1 MGHRA and CDR2 YSYEKL. The V segment lost 1 base and the J segment 5 bases; nucleotides outside the gene matches: 15. CDR3 coding DNA: TGCGCCAGCAGCCAAGGGGGGTCACTGGGGACAGGGATGTATCAGCCCCAGCATTTT. Encoded protein: CASSQGGSLGTGMYQPQHF.

This chain connects TRBV7-9 to TRBJ2-7, with D tentatively TRBD1 (5 bases). Germline assignment: CDR1 SEHNR and CDR2 FQNEAQ (reference sequence). This CDR3 is 12 amino acids long. Trimming cost V 3 bases and J 13 bases, with 16 bases left between them. The CDR3 DNA reads as TGTGCCAGCAGCTTGGACATAAGGGAAACCTACTTC. It specifies CASSLDIRETYF.

This chain connects TRBV21-1 to TRBJ2-1; the tabulated D call, TRBD2, remains unverified against the DNA. TRBV21-1 counts as a pseudogene. The CDR3 totals 22 residues. The CDR3 is CASSKKECPGGIAGGVWNEQFF. DNA of the CDR3: TGTGCCAGCAGCAAAAAAGAGTGTCCAGGGGGGATAGCGGGAGGTGTATGGAATGAGCAGTTCTTC.

The genes are TRBV14 and TRBJ2-5; 8 bases map to TRBD2. The CDR3 has 19 amino acids. Trimming at V came to 0 bases and at J to 1 base, leaving 13 bases not matched to a gene. CDR1 and CDR2 (germline): SGHDN, FVKESK. The CDR3 coding sequence is TGTGCCAGCAGCCAAGACCCCCCTTTAGCGGGACTACTCCAAGAGACCCAGTACTTC. Amino acids: CASSQDPPLAGLLQETQYF.

The table lists this clone with a count of one. This chain connects TRBV7-9 to TRBJ2-5; 12 bases agree with TRBD2. CDR1 and CDR2 from the germline V gene are SEHNR and FQNEAQ (reference sequence). J was trimmed by 4 bases and V by 6 bases; bases with no gene match: 6. This CDR3 spans 15 amino acids. CDR3 sequence (DNA): TGTGCCAGCAGAAAGACTAGCGGGAGCGGAGAGACCCAGTACTTC. It is translated as CASRKTSGSGETQYF.

V and J are TRBV7-9 and TRBJ1-5, with D possibly matching TRBD1 (5 bases). The CDR3 has 18 amino acids. Trimming took 5 bases from V and 4 from J, leaving 24 bases between them. In germline, CDR1 is SEHNR, CDR2 FQNEAQ (reference sequence). The CDR3 sequence is CASSLPLGGRRGNQPQHF. The CDR3 bases are TGTGCCAGCAGCCTTCCATTGGGTGGTCGGCGGGGGAATCAGCCCCAGCATTTT.

Only a few counts were recorded for this clone. The chain has TRBV10-3 and TRBJ2-5, with D possibly TRBD1 on 6 matching bases. This CDR3 comprises 14 residues. Per the germline V gene, CDR1 is ENHRY and CDR2 is SYGVKD. The V gene lost 6 bases and the J gene lost 3 bases, with 14 bases spanning the gap. The CDR3, as DNA: TGTGCCATCAGCCCGGACAGAGATGAAGAGACCCAGTACTTC. Its protein product is CAISPDRDEETQYF.